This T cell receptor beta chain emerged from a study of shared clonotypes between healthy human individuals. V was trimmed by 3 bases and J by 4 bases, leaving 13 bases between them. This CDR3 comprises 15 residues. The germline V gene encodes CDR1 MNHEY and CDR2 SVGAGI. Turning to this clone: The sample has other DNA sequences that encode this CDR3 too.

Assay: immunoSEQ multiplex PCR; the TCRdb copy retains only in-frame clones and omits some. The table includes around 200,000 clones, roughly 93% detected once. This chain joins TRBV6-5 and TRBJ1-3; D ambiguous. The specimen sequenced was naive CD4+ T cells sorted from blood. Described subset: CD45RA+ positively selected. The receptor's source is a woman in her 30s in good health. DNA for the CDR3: TGTGCCAGCAGTTATAGCCAGGTAGAAGGAAACACCATATATTTT. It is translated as CASSYSQVEGNTIYF.